This entry describes one T cell receptor beta chain. Antigen unknown. V dropped 1 base and J dropped 5 bases, with 18 bases sitting between them. Germline V gene data show CDR1 as LNHNV and CDR2 as YYDKDF (reference sequence). The CDR3 consists of 17 residues. This entry belongs to a study of blood T cell dynamics during melanoma immunotherapy. Study details: First-line therapy was either pembrolizumab or nivolumab with ipilimumab for metastatic melanoma. Overall study results and limits: Whether repertoire-driving clones were melanoma-specific could not be determined. Unlike progressors, later disease-control patients had W3 repertoires gaining clonality or diversity.

As to time point: pre-treatment baseline. Blood was drawn before treatment and at week 3 after checkpoint blockade. The repertoire was sequenced with immunoSEQ multiplex PCR; TCRdb's copy has only in-frame clones and lacks some. The table lists about 4,200 clones, 80% to 85% of them singletons. V and J are TRBV15 and TRBJ1-5; unclear D gene. The sequence came from a human donor with melanoma. Sequenced material: blood, taken from a patient treated with checkpoint blockade. The CDR3: CATSRGDRALRDQPQHF. The CDR3, as DNA: TGTGCCACCAGCAGAGGGGATAGGGCGTTGAGGGATCAGCCCCAGCATTTT.